These T cell receptor beta chains were read from a single sample in a study of beta chain features in type 1 diabetes. TCRdb keeps only in-frame clones here, not all; method: immunoSEQ multiplex PCR. Among 250,000 to 300,000 clones listed, roughly 25% were seen once. Input material: naive CD4+ T cells from blood. The receptors stem from a woman in her 30s with type 1 diabetes. The CDR3 runs from the conserved cysteine through the conserved F or W. The D gene is left open where the match is weak. Rows may omit the clone size; those that give it use once, few, many or a size class.

abundance | j_gene | v_gene | len | d_gene | CDR3aa | CDR3nt
- | TRBJ2-7 | TRBV11-2 | 15 | - | CASSLAPGLIYEQYF | TGTGCCAGCAGCTTAGCTCCAGGCCTAATCTACGAGCAGTACTTC
- | TRBJ2-2 | TRBV7-9 | 17 | TRBD2 | CASSLLGREDNTGELFF | TGTGCCAGCAGCCTCCTAGGGCGGGAGGACAACACCGGGGAGCTGTTTTTT
- | TRBJ1-5 | TRBV30 | 13 | TRBD1 | CAWRQGFDQPQHF | TGTGCCTGGAGACAGGGGTTCGATCAGCCCCAGCATTTT
few | TRBJ2-5 | TRBV2 | 15 | - | CASSGTYHPPETQYF | TGTGCCAGCAGCGGGACTTACCACCCTCCAGAGACCCAGTACTTC
- | TRBJ2-1 | TRBV5-1 | 15 | TRBD1 | CASSLGQGLGNEQFF | TGCGCCAGCAGCTTGGGACAGGGCTTGGGCAATGAGCAGTTCTTC
few | TRBJ2-3 | TRBV7-2 | 14 | TRBD2 | CASSYRDYQPTQYF | TGTGCCAGCAGCTACCGGGACTACCAGCCGACGCAGTATTTT
few | TRBJ2-1 | TRBV2 | 13 | - | CASRQGSRNEQFF | TGTGCCAGCAGACAGGGATCCCGCAATGAGCAGTTCTTC
- | TRBJ1-5 | TRBV19 | 13 | - | CASSRTENQPQHF | TGTGCCAGTAGTAGGACAGAAAATCAGCCCCAGCATTTT
few | TRBJ2-1 | TRBV14 | 14 | - | CASSQLSSYNEQFF | TGTGCCAGCAGCCAACTGAGCTCCTACAATGAGCAGTTCTTC
- | TRBJ1-1 | TRBV6-5 | 15 | TRBD1 | CASSYSPGQGTEAFF | TGTGCCAGCAGTTACTCTCCCGGACAGGGCACTGAAGCTTTCTTT
- | TRBJ2-7 | TRBV11-1 | 13 | - | CASSSTRGYEQYF | TGTGCCAGCAGCTCCACCAGGGGATACGAGCAGTACTTC
few | TRBJ1-2 | TRBV30 | 14 | TRBD1 | CAWSQDRGLYGYTF | TGTGCCTGGAGTCAAGACAGGGGGCTCTATGGCTACACCTTC
- | TRBJ2-5 | TRBV4-1 | 14 | TRBD2 | CASSPGTSQETQYF | TGCGCCAGCAGCCCCGGGACTAGCCAAGAGACCCAGTACTTC
few | TRBJ2-1 | TRBV7-3 | 16 | TRBD2 | CASSLGLANPNHEQFF | TGTGCCAGCAGTCTGGGACTAGCGAACCCCAATCATGAGCAGTTCTTC
- | TRBJ2-1 | TRBV5-1 | 16 | - | CASSLTGLSGASWQFF | TGCGCCAGCAGCTTGACAGGGCTAAGCGGAGCGAGTTGGCAGTTCTTC
- | TRBJ1-1 | TRBV5-6 | 12 | - | CASTRTELEAFF | TGTGCCAGCACCCGGACAGAACTTGAAGCTTTCTTT
- | TRBJ1-2 | TRBV18 | 14 | TRBD1 | CASSPPTGAGGYTF | TGTGCCAGCTCACCACCGACAGGGGCGGGAGGCTACACCTTC
few | TRBJ1-5 | TRBV11-2 | 14 | - | CASSLAGEYQPQHF | TGTGCCAGCAGCTTAGCAGGGGAATATCAGCCCCAGCATTTT
few | TRBJ2-7 | TRBV29-1 | 12 | - | CSVRPSFYEQYF | TGCAGCGTTCGCCCCAGTTTCTACGAGCAGTACTTC
- | TRBJ2-7 | TRBV5-1 | 15 | TRBD1 | CASSGTGYWTYEQYF | TGCGCCAGCAGCGGGACAGGGTATTGGACCTACGAGCAGTACTTC
- | TRBJ2-1 | TRBV19 | 11 | - | CASSIQGRQFF | TGTGCCAGTAGTATCCAGGGGAGGCAGTTCTTC
few | TRBJ2-7 | TRBV30 | 11 | - | CAWSRRREQYF | TGTGCCTGGAGCAGAAGGAGGGAGCAGTACTTC
- | TRBJ2-3 | TRBV5-1 | 15 | - | CASSAGRSRGDTQYF | TGCGCCAGCAGCGCCGGACGGAGCCGGGGGGATACGCAGTATTTT
- | TRBJ2-1 | TRBV9 | 13 | - | CASSVSDYNEQFF | TGTGCCAGCAGCGTTTCAGACTACAATGAGCAGTTCTTC
- | TRBJ2-2 | TRBV9 | 14 | - | CASSVTGNTGELFF | TGTGCCAGCAGCGTAACGGGAAACACCGGGGAGCTGTTTTTT
- | TRBJ2-2 | TRBV7-3 | 18 | TRBD2 | CASSLMLAGKSGTGELFF | TGTGCCAGCAGCTTAATGCTAGCGGGAAAAAGTGGGACCGGGGAGCTGTTTTTT
- | TRBJ2-3 | TRBV29-1 | 14 | TRBD2 | CSVVAGGHTDTQYF | TGCAGCGTAGTAGCGGGAGGACACACAGATACGCAGTATTTT
few | TRBJ2-1 | TRBV5-1 | 15 | TRBD2 | CASSFGLAGGYEQFF | TGCGCCAGCAGCTTTGGACTAGCGGGAGGATACGAGCAGTTCTTC
- | TRBJ1-2 | TRBV4-1 | 13 | - | CASSQVVSDGYTF | TGCGCCAGCAGCCAAGTCGTGTCGGATGGCTACACCTTC
few | TRBJ2-3 | TRBV29-1 | 14 | - | CSVDVTGIADTQYF | TGCAGCGTTGATGTAACGGGAATAGCAGATACGCAGTATTTT
- | TRBJ1-1 | TRBV29-1 | 14 | - | CSASGTHMNTEAFF | TGCAGCGCTTCCGGGACACACATGAACACTGAAGCTTTCTTT
few | TRBJ2-5 | TRBV6-5 | 13 | TRBD2 | CASSSGRRETQYF | TGTGCCAGCAGTTCCGGGAGGAGGGAGACCCAGTACTTC
- | TRBJ2-3 | TRBV5-6 | 13 | - | CASSPVGQDTQYF | TGTGCCAGCAGTCCCGTCGGTCAAGATACGCAGTATTTT
few | TRBJ2-1 | TRBV19 | 14 | - | CASSSAGPDNEQFF | TGTGCCAGTAGTTCCGCGGGACCCGACAATGAGCAGTTCTTC
few | TRBJ2-3 | TRBV2 | 14 | - | CASSVESSTDTQYF | TGTGCCAGCAGTGTTGAGTCTAGCACAGATACGCAGTATTTT
few | TRBJ2-7 | TRBV7-9 | 14 | - | CASSLEATSYEQYF | TGTGCCAGCAGCTTAGAAGCGACCTCCTACGAGCAGTACTTC
- | TRBJ2-1 | TRBV27 | 15 | - | CASSLLGGWGNEQFF | TGTGCCAGCAGTTTATTGGGCGGGTGGGGCAATGAGCAGTTCTTC
- | TRBJ2-7 | TRBV5-6 | 14 | TRBD1 | CASSFDRAGYEQYF | TGTGCCAGCAGCTTTGACAGGGCAGGCTACGAGCAGTACTTC
- | TRBJ1-1 | TRBV15 | 14 | - | CATSRDRVNTEAFF | TGTGCCACCAGCAGAGACCGGGTGAACACTGAAGCTTTCTTT
- | TRBJ2-4 | TRBV27 | 18 | TRBD1 | CASSPRDRGSPAKNIQYF | TGTGCCAGCAGTCCCCGGGACAGGGGAAGCCCCGCCAAAAACATTCAGTACTTC
few | TRBJ2-2 | TRBV5-1 | 14 | - | CASSPGSIVGELFF | TGCGCCAGCAGCCCCGGGAGTATCGTGGGGGAGCTGTTTTTT
- | TRBJ2-1 | TRBV5-4 | 15 | TRBD2 | CASSLVASGNNEQFF | TGTGCCAGCAGCTTGGTTGCTAGCGGAAACAATGAGCAGTTCTTC
- | TRBJ2-3 | TRBV6-5 | 12 | - | CASSYATDTQYF | TGTGCCAGCAGTTACGCGACAGATACGCAGTATTTT
- | TRBJ2-1 | TRBV29-1 | 11 | - | CSVGLRYEQFF | TGCAGCGTTGGCCTGAGGTATGAGCAGTTCTTC
- | TRBJ2-1 | TRBV10-3 | 12 | - | CAIGRAHNEQFF | TGTGCCATCGGGCGGGCCCACAATGAGCAGTTCTTC
few | TRBJ2-1 | TRBV5-4 | 15 | TRBD2 | CASRYGTTEYNEQFF | TGTGCCAGCAGATACGGGACTACCGAATACAATGAGCAGTTCTTC
few | TRBJ1-3 | TRBV30 | 11 | - | CAWRDGLAIYF | TGTGCCTGGAGAGACGGACTAGCCATATATTTT
- | TRBJ1-1 | TRBV10-3 | 12 | - | CAIRDRTSEAFF | TGTGCCATCAGGGACAGAACTTCTGAAGCTTTCTTT
few | TRBJ2-5 | TRBV5-4 | 16 | TRBD1 | CASTNAPGQGGETQYF | TGTGCCAGCACCAATGCTCCGGGACAGGGTGGAGAGACCCAGTACTTC